This T cell receptor (beta chain) came from a study of beta chain features in type 1 diabetes. Study outcomes and limitations: The similarity of naive, central memory and Treg TCRB repertoires appeared greater among patients than among healthy donors.

The V gene lost 0 bases and the J gene lost 4 bases, with 12 bases spanning the gap. The germline V gene has CDR1 GTSNPN and CDR2 SVGIG (reference sequence). The CDR3 totals 14 residues. Comments on this clone: Its antigen is undetermined.

Sequenced material consisted of expressed TCRB transcripts (all of the isolated RNA was reverse transcribed). Repertoires were generated with immunoSEQ multiplex PCR, while TCRdb's copy carries only in-frame clones and drops some. Among 350,000 to 400,000 clones listed, around 16% were seen once. The sequence was collected from a woman in her late teens or twenties in good health. The chain is built from TRBV30 and TRBJ1-1; D gene ambiguous. Sequencing was done on a sample of naive CD4+ T cells from blood. The CDR3 is CAWSVSGVGTEAFF. DNA for the CDR3: TGTGCCTGGAGTGTATCCGGGGTCGGCACTGAAGCTTTCTTT.